Presented here are 10 T cell receptor beta chains from one specimen sequenced in a study of blood T cell repertoires in COVID-19. Using immunoSEQ multiplex PCR, the repertoire was profiled, and TCRdb retains in-frame clones only, with some absent. The table records 400,000 to 500,000 clones, about 88% of them present only once. The source material was PBMCs or T cells enriched from blood (not recorded which). Receptors originate from a woman in her late teens or twenties who had been exposed to COVID-19.

The chain couples TRBV29-1 to TRBJ1-1; 7 nucleotides line up with TRBD1. J lost 2 bases, V lost 5 bases, and 5 bases had no gene match. CDR1 and CDR2 (germline): SQVTM, ANQGSEA. CDR3 length: 13 amino acids. DNA of the CDR3: TGCAGCGTTTCCGACAGGGCCAACACTGAAGCTTTCTTT. This translates into CSVSDRANTEAFF.

The rearrangement joins TRBV29-1 to TRBJ1-1; no firm D call. Trimming took off 4 bases at V and 1 base at J, with 13 bases between the two ends. Germline V gene data show CDR1 as SQVTM and CDR2 as ANQGSEA. The CDR3 runs 14 residues. The CDR3 nucleotides read TGCAGCGTTGGGGCAGGTGTGGAGAACACTGAAGCTTTCTTT. The encoded protein is CSVGAGVENTEAFF.

J is TRBJ1-2 and V is TRBV7-9; unclear D gene. Per germline, CDR1 SEHNR and CDR2 FQNEAQ (reference sequence). V shed 5 bases and J shed 1 base, with 8 bases lying between them. The CDR3 has 13 residues. This CDR3 is CASSPGFNYGYTF. In DNA, the CDR3 is TGTGCCAGCAGCCCCGGTTTTAACTATGGCTACACCTTC.

V and J are TRBV6-5 and TRBJ2-7, with 8 bases identical to TRBD1. Germline trimming cut 6 bases from V and 2 bases from J; bases unmatched to any gene: 0. Germline V gives CDR1 MNHEY, CDR2 SVGAGI. The CDR3 length is 12 residues. In DNA, the CDR3 is TGTGCCAGCAGGGGACAGGCCTACGAGCAGTACTTC. The encoded protein is CASRGQAYEQYF.

The rearrangement joins TRBV6-5 to TRBJ2-7; 7 nucleotides match TRBD1. V lost 7 bases to trimming and J lost 0 bases; unmatched junction nucleotides: 6. Per germline, CDR1 MNHEY and CDR2 SVGAGI. The CDR3 sequence is 14 residues long. The CDR3 DNA reads as TGTGCCAGCACCTACAGGGGTAGCTCCTACGAGCAGTACTTC. It translates to CASTYRGSSYEQYF.

V usage is TRBV5-8 and J usage is TRBJ2-1; D possibly corresponds to TRBD2 (7 bases). Trimming removed 2 bases at V and 4 bases at J, with 16 bases between. Germline CDR1 is SGHTS and CDR2 is YDEGEE. CDR3 size: 16 residues. The DNA for the CDR3 is TGTGCCAGCAGCTTCGGGGGGCCAGCGGGTTACAATGAGCAGTTCTTC. This gives the protein CASSFGGPAGYNEQFF.

The chain recombines TRBV3-1 (or the pseudogene TRBV3-2) with TRBJ2-1, with TRBD1 matching 7 bases. Per germline, CDR1 LGHDT and CDR2 YNNKEL (reference sequence). The trim removed 7 bases at V and 7 bases at J, leaving 13 bases unmatched. The CDR3 is 15 residues long. The CDR3 region is CASTQRQGVRNEQFF. For the CDR3, the DNA is TGTGCCAGCACTCAACGACAGGGCGTTAGGAATGAGCAGTTCTTC.

The V and J genes are TRBV5-8 and TRBJ1-4; the D is unclear. The length of the CDR3 is 15 residues. V was clipped by 4 bases and J by 8 bases, with 18 bases between them. CDR1 and CDR2 from the germline V gene are SGHTS and YDEGEE. CDR3 nucleotides: TGTGCCAGCAGCCAGACTAGTGGAGCGGGGGAAAAACTGTTTTTT. Its protein product is CASSQTSGAGEKLFF.

The V call is TRBV12-3 or TRBV12-4, the J call TRBJ1-2, with D tentatively TRBD1 (5 bases). Trimming shortened V by 6 bases and J by 4 bases, and 12 bases separated the two germline ends. CDR3 length: 13 amino acids. This CDR3 is CASSNTGGYGYTF. The CDR3 DNA follows: TGTGCCAGCAGCAATACCGGGGGCTATGGCTACACCTTC.

The chain couples TRBV21-1 to TRBJ2-2; the table assigns TRBD2, which was not confirmed against the DNA. TRBV21-1 is noted as a pseudogene. The CDR3 covers 17 residues. This CDR3 is CASSKVEGNGNTGELFF. The CDR3, as DNA: TGTGCCAGCAGCAAAGTGGAGGGGAACGGAAACACCGGGGAGCTGTTTTTT.